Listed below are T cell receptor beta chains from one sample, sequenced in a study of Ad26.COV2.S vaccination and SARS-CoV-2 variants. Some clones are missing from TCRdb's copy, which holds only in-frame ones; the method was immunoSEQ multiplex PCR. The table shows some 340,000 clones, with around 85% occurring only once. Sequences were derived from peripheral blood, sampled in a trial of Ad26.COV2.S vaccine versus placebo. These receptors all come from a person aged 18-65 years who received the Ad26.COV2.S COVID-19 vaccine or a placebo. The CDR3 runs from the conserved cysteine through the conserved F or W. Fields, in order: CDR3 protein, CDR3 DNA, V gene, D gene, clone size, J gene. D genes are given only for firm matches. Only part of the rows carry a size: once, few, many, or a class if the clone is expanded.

CASSLSQNTEAFF TGCGCCAGCAGCTTGTCACAGAACACTGAAGCTTTCTTT TRBV5-1 NA NA TRBJ1-1
CATSDLNGRNTDTQYF TGTGCCACCAGTGATTTGAACGGCAGGAACACAGATACGCAGTATTTT TRBV24-1 NA NA TRBJ2-3
CASSEYHLLCF TGTGCCAGCAGTGAATACCATCTCTTATGTTTC TRBV25-1 NA NA TRBJ2-7
CAITNTGRSNEQFF TGTGCCATCACCAATACAGGGAGGTCCAATGAGCAGTTCTTC TRBV10-3 NA NA TRBJ2-1
CASSPRSATQLYEQYF TGTGCCAGCAGCCCTCGGTCTGCGACCCAGCTCTACGAGCAGTACTTC TRBV7-9 NA NA TRBJ2-7
CASTNTGELFF TGCGCCAGTACGAACACCGGGGAGCTGTTTTTT TRBV5-1 NA NA TRBJ2-2
CASSDQRGRGNTIYF TGTGCCAGCAGTGACCAAAGAGGGCGAGGAAACACCATATATTTT TRBV25-1 NA NA TRBJ1-3
CATYEQGGRYNEQFF TGCGCCACATATGAACAGGGGGGGAGATACAATGAGCAGTTCTTC TRBV10-1 NA NA TRBJ2-1
CASSLRDRGDSPLHF TGTGCCAGCAGCCTCCGGGACAGGGGAGATTCACCCCTCCACTTT TRBV14 TRBD1 NA TRBJ1-6
CASSVVGTTDTQYF TGTGCCAGCAGCGTAGTTGGTACGACAGATACGCAGTATTTT TRBV9 NA NA TRBJ2-3
CASSHLTSGVYNEQFF TGCGCCAGCAGCCATCTCACTAGCGGGGTTTACAATGAGCAGTTCTTC TRBV4-1 TRBD2 NA TRBJ2-1
CASSREIENTEAFF TGTGCCAGCAGCCGGGAGATTGAGAACACTGAAGCTTTCTTT TRBV4-2 NA few TRBJ1-1
CASSWDSEWKKLFF TGTGCCAGCAGCTGGGACAGTGAATGGAAAAAACTGTTTTTT TRBV3-1/TRBV3-2 TRBD1 NA TRBJ1-4
CASSPGTGSSYEQYF TGCGCCAGCAGCCCCGGGACAGGGAGCTCCTACGAGCAGTACTTC TRBV5-1 TRBD1 NA TRBJ2-7
CARSLGLADLLYNEQFF TGTGCCAGAAGCTTGGGTCTAGCGGACCTTTTATACAATGAGCAGTTCTTC TRBV5-3 TRBD2 NA TRBJ2-1
CASSFDEGNTEAFF TGCGCCAGCAGCTTTGATGAGGGAAACACTGAAGCTTTCTTT TRBV5-1 NA NA TRBJ1-1
CASSLLQGGTGELFF TGTGCCAGCAGCTTACTTCAAGGGGGCACCGGGGAGCTGTTTTTT TRBV7-2 NA NA TRBJ2-2
CASSLPGQGDGYTF TGTGCCAGCAGCCTACCCGGACAGGGCGATGGCTACACCTTC TRBV7-9 TRBD1 few TRBJ1-2
CASSHLGEETQYF TGCGCCAGCAGTCATCTAGGGGAAGAGACCCAGTACTTC TRBV5-1 NA NA TRBJ2-5
CASSPSKGAGTGELFF TGTGCCAGCAGTCCGTCCAAGGGAGCGGGCACCGGGGAGCTGTTTTTT TRBV5-8 NA NA TRBJ2-2
CASSSTGGASGNTIYF TGTGCCAGTAGTAGCACAGGGGGCGCATCTGGAAACACCATATATTTT TRBV19 TRBD1 NA TRBJ1-3
CASSELGGTANEQFF TGTGCCAGCAGTGAATTAGGGGGGACAGCAAATGAGCAGTTCTTC TRBV2 NA NA TRBJ2-1
CASSPRQGAGNTIYF TGCGCCAGCAGCCCTCGACAGGGAGCTGGAAACACCATATATTTT TRBV5-1 TRBD1 NA TRBJ1-3
CASSFPRTVGGEQYF TGTGCCAGCAGCTTTCCGAGGACAGTGGGAGGCGAGCAGTACTTC TRBV12-1 NA NA TRBJ2-7
CASSVGAEPPLHF TGTGCCAGCAGCGTGGGGGCAGAGCCACCCCTCCACTTT TRBV9 NA once TRBJ1-6
CASSDQVSSYEQYF TGTGCCAGTAGTGATCAGGTGAGCTCCTACGAGCAGTACTTC TRBV19 NA NA TRBJ2-7
CSVMKQADEQFF TGCAGCGTGATGAAACAGGCGGATGAGCAGTTCTTC TRBV29-1 NA NA TRBJ2-1
CASSQEITSGGTDTQYF TGTGCCAGCAGCCAAGAGATTACTAGCGGGGGCACAGATACGCAGTATTTT TRBV3-1/TRBV3-2 TRBD2 NA TRBJ2-3
CASSPRTNTGYTF TGTGCCAGCAGCCCTAGAACGAACACTGGCTACACCTTC TRBV3-1/TRBV3-2 NA NA TRBJ1-2
CASSRSGPGTGELFF TGTGCCAGCAGCCGAAGCGGGCCGGGGACCGGGGAGCTGTTTTTT TRBV6-5 NA NA TRBJ2-2
CASSPMGNSNQPQHF TGTGCCAGCTCACCAATGGGGAATAGCAATCAGCCCCAGCATTTT TRBV18 NA NA TRBJ1-5
CASARRTDYEQYF TGTGCCAGCGCTAGGCGGACAGACTACGAGCAGTACTTC TRBV5-4 NA NA TRBJ2-7
CASSPPRVLYNEQFF TGTGCCAGCAGTCCTCCCAGGGTACTGTACAATGAGCAGTTCTTC TRBV6-6 NA NA TRBJ2-1
CASSAAGGPYNEQFF TGTGCCAGCAGTGCAGCGGGGGGGCCCTACAATGAGCAGTTCTTC TRBV2 TRBD2 NA TRBJ2-1
CASSQGAGGNQPQHF TGTGCCAGCAGCCAAGGCGCAGGCGGCAATCAGCCCCAGCATTTT TRBV3-1/TRBV3-2 NA NA TRBJ1-5
CASSALGGSYNSPLHF TGTGCCAGCAGCGCCCTAGGGGGGAGCTATAATTCACCCCTCCACTTT TRBV9 NA NA TRBJ1-6
CASSEGTGMNTEAFF TGCGCCAGCAGTGAAGGGACAGGGATGAACACTGAAGCTTTCTTT TRBV10-1 TRBD1 NA TRBJ1-1
CASSVTGLSSEQYF TGTGCCAGCAGCGTCACAGGGTTGTCGAGCGAGCAGTACTTC TRBV9 NA NA TRBJ2-7
CASSDSPSGGAGEQFF TGTGCCAGCAGTGACTCGCCTAGCGGGGGGGCAGGGGAGCAGTTCTTC TRBV6-4 TRBD2 few TRBJ2-1
CASSQGGTPGNTIYF TGTGCCAGCAGCCAAGGTGGGACCCCCGGAAACACCATATATTTT TRBV3-1/TRBV3-2 NA once TRBJ1-3
CASSLTGTGTSGANVLTF TGTGCCAGTAGTTTGACCGGGACAGGGACCTCTGGGGCCAACGTCCTGACTTTC TRBV19 TRBD1 NA TRBJ2-6
CSIRGSGANVLTF TGCAGCATCAGGGGCTCTGGGGCCAACGTCCTGACTTTC TRBV29-1 NA NA TRBJ2-6
CASRTNRGRGSPQHF TGTGCCAGCAGAACGAACAGGGGGCGGGGCAGCCCCCAGCATTTT TRBV28 TRBD1 once TRBJ1-5
CASSSPMGLNTEAFF TGTGCCAGCAGCTCCCCAATGGGGCTGAACACTGAAGCTTTCTTT TRBV11-2 NA NA TRBJ1-1
CASSAAGQYNEQFF TGTGCCAGCAGTGCAGCGGGACAGTACAATGAGCAGTTCTTC TRBV6-1 NA NA TRBJ2-1
CASSPPRGEASAIEQYF TGTGCCAGCAGCCCACCACGGGGAGAAGCCTCCGCTATCGAGCAGTACTTC TRBV11-2 NA NA TRBJ2-7
CASSLPGDQETQYF TGTGCCAGCTCACTCCCGGGGGACCAAGAGACCCAGTACTTC TRBV18 NA NA TRBJ2-5
CASSLVDSLAEAFF TGTGCCAGCAGCTTGGTGGATAGTCTAGCTGAAGCTTTCTTT TRBV5-6 NA NA TRBJ1-1
CASSLTTGTGRPYEQYF TGCGCCAGCAGCCTTACTACCGGGACAGGGAGGCCCTACGAGCAGTACTTC TRBV4-1 TRBD1 few TRBJ2-7
CASSLRTGQNEKLFF TGTGCCAGCAGCCTCAGGACAGGGCAGAATGAAAAACTGTTTTTT TRBV7-6 TRBD1 NA TRBJ1-4
CASSQDMASGASGEQFF TGTGCCAGCAGCCAAGATATGGCTAGCGGGGCCTCAGGTGAGCAGTTCTTC TRBV3-1/TRBV3-2 TRBD2 NA TRBJ2-1
CASSPPSLGIGYTF TGTGCCAGCTCACCACCTAGCTTGGGGATAGGCTACACCTTC TRBV18 NA NA TRBJ1-2
CATSDSTGINSPLHF TGTGCCACCAGTGATTCGACAGGGATAAATTCACCCCTCCACTTT TRBV24-1 TRBD1 once TRBJ1-6
CASSEVGALNYEQYF TGTGCCAGCAGTGAAGTCGGGGCGCTCAACTACGAGCAGTACTTC TRBV2 NA NA TRBJ2-7
CASSKVGRMTNTKSTDTQYF TGTGCCAGCAGCAAAGTAGGAAGGATGACAAATACTAAGAGCACAGATACGCAGTATTTT TRBV21-1 NA NA TRBJ2-3
CAISEGTLNTEAFF TGTGCCATCAGTGAGGGCACCTTAAACACTGAAGCTTTCTTT TRBV10-3 NA NA TRBJ1-1
CASRLLERGYTF TGTGCCAGCAGACTCCTGGAACGGGGCTACACCTTC TRBV6-5 NA NA TRBJ1-2
CASSVGASEYYNEQFF TGTGCCAGCAGCGTAGGGGCTAGCGAGTATTACAATGAGCAGTTCTTC TRBV9 NA NA TRBJ2-1
CATSTVRDGDGYTF TGTGCCACCTCGACGGTCAGGGACGGCGATGGCTACACCTTC TRBV6-5 NA NA TRBJ1-2